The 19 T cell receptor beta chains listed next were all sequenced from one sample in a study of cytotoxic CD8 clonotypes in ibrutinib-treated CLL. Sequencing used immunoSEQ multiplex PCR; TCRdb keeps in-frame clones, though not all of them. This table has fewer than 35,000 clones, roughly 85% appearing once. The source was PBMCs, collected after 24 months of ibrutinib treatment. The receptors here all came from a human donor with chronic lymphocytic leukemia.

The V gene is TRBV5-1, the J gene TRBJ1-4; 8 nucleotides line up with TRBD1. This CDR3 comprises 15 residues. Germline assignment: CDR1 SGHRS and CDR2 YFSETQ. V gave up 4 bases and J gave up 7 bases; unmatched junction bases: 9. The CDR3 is CASSPQGADGEKLFF. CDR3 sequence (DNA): TGCGCCAGCAGCCCCCAGGGGGCGGATGGTGAAAAACTGTTTTTT.

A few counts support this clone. CDR3 sequence reads: CASSLITTSPLHF. The CDR3 nucleotides read TGCGCCAGCAGCTTGATTACAACCTCACCCCTCCACTTT. The chain recombines TRBV5-1 with TRBJ1-6; D remains unclear. V shed 1 base and J shed 10 bases, with 9 bases lying between them. This CDR3 comprises 13 residues. Germline V gives CDR1 SGHRS, CDR2 YFSETQ.

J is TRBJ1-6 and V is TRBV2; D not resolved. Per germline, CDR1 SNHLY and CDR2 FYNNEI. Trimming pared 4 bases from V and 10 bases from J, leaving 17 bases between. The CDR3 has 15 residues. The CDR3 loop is CASSVVRSSGSPLHF. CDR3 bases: TGTGCCAGCAGTGTAGTACGCAGCTCTGGGTCACCCCTCCACTTT. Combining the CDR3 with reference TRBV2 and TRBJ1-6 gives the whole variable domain EPEVTQTPSHQVTQMGQEVILRCVPISNHLYFYWYRQILGQKVEFLVSFYNNEISEKSEIFDDQFSVERPDGSNFTLKIRSTKLEDSAMYFCASSVVRSSGSPLHFGNGTRLTVT.

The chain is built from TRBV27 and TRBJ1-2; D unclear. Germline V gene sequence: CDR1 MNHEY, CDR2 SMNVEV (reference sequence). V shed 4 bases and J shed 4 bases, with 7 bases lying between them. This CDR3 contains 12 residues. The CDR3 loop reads CASSSPGYGYTF. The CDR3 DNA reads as TGTGCCAGCAGTTCCCCCGGCTATGGCTACACCTTC.

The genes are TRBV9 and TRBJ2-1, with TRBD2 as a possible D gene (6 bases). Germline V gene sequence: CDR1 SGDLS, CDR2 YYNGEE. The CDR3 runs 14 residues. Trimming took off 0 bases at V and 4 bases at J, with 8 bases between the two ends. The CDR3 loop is CASSVGGTYNEQFF. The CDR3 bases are TGTGCCAGCAGCGTAGGGGGGACTTACAATGAGCAGTTCTTC.

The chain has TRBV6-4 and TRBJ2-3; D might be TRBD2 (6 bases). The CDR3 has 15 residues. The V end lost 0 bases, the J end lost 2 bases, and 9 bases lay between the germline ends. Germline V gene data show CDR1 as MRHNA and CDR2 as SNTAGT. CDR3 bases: TGTGCCAGCAGTGACTCGAGACTAGACACAGATACGCAGTATTTT. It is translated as CASSDSRLDTDTQYF.

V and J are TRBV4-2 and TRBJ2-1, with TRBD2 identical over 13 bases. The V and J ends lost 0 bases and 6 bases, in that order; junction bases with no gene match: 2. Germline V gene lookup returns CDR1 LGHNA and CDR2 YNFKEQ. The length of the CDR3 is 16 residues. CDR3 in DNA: TGTGCCAGCAGCCAAGAGACTAGCGGGGGGCGCAATGAGCAGTTCTTC. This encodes CASSQETSGGRNEQFF.

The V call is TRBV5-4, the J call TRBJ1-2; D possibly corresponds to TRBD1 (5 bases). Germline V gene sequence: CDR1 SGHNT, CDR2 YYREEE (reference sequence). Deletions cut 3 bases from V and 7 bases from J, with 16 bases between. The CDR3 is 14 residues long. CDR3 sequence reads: CASSCRDPICGYTF. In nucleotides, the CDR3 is TGTGCCAGCAGCTGCAGGGATCCTATCTGTGGCTACACCTTC.

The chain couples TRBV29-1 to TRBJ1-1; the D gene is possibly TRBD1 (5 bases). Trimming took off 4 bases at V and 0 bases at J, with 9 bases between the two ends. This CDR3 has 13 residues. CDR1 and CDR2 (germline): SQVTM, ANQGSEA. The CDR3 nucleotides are TGCAGCGTTGTGAAGGGGATGAACACTGAAGCTTTCTTT. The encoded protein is CSVVKGMNTEAFF.

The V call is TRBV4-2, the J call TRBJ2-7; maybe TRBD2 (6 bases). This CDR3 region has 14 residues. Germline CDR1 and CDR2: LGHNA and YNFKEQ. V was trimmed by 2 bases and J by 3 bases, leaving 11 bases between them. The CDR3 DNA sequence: TGTGCCAGCAGCCAAAATGCGGGGAGCTACGAGCAGTACTTC. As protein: CASSQNAGSYEQYF.

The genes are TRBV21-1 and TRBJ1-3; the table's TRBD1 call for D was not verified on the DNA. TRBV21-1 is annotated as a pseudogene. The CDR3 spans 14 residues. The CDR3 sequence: CASSIDRATDTIYF. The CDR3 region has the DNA TGTGCCAGCAGCATTGACAGGGCAACGGACACCATATATTTT.

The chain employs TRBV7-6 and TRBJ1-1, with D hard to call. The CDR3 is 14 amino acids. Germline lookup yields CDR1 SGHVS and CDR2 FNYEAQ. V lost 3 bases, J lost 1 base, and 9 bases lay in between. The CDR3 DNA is TGTGCCAGCAGCTTTAGTGCCGGGAACACTGAAGCTTTCTTT. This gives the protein CASSFSAGNTEAFF.

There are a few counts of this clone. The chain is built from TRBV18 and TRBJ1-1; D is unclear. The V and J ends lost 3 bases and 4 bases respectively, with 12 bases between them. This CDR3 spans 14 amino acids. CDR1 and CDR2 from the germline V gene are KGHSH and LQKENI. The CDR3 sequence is CASSPSGRFTEAFF. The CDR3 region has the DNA TGTGCCAGCTCACCCAGCGGAAGGTTCACTGAAGCTTTCTTT.

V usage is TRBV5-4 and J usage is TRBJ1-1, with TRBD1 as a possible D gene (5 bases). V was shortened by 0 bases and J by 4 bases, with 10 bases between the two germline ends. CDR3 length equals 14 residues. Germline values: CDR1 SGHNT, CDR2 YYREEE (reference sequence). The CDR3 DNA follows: TGTGCCAGCAGCTTGGACTCTGGGGCCACTGAAGCTTTCTTT. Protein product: CASSLDSGATEAFF.

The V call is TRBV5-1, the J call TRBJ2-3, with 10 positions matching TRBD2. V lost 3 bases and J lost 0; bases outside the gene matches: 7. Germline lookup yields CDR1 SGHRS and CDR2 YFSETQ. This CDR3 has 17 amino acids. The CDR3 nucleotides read TGCGCCAGCAGCTCAGACCCTAGCGGGGGTAGCACAGATACGCAGTATTTT. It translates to CASSSDPSGGSTDTQYF.

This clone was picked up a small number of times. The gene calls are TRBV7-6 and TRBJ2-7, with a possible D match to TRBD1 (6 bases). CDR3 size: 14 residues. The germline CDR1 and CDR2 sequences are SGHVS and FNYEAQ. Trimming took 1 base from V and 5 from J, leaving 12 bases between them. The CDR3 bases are TGTGCCAGCAGCTTAGGTCTGGGGGCTCACGAGCAGTACTTC. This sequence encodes CASSLGLGAHEQYF.

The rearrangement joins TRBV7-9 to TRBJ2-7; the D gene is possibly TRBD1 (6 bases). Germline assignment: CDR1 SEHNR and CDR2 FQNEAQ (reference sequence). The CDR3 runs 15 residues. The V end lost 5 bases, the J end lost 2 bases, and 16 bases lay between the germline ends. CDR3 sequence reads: CASSAYREPPYEQYF. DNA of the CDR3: TGTGCCAGCAGCGCCTACAGGGAACCTCCCTACGAGCAGTACTTC.

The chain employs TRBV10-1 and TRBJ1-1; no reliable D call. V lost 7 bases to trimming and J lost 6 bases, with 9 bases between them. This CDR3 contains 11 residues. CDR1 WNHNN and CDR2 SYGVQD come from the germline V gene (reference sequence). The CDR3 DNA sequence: TGCGCCAGCACCGGAGGATCTGAAGCTTTCTTT. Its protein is CASTGGSEAFF.

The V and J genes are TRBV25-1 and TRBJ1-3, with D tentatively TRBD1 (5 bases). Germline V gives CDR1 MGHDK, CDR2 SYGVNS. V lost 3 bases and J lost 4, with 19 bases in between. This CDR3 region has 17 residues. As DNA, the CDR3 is TGTGCCAGCAGTGAGGGGCGAGTAGGGCGGAAGGGAAACACCATATATTTT. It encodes CASSEGRVGRKGNTIYF.